This passage covers 19 T cell receptor beta chains from one sample sequenced in a study of blood T cell repertoires in COVID-19. Data came from immunoSEQ multiplex PCR; TCRdb stores just in-frame clones and leaves some out. The sample lists under 140,000 clones, roughly 87% occurring once. Sequenced sample: peripheral blood. These receptors originate from a human donor in a cohort sampled during active COVID-19.

A single count supports this clone. V and J are TRBV20-1 and TRBJ1-2, with 8 positions matching TRBD1. CDR1 DFQATT and CDR2 SNEGSKA come from the germline V gene (reference sequence). V was pared by 3 bases and J by 8 bases, with 2 bases of the junction left unmatched. This CDR3 contains 11 residues. The DNA of the CDR3 is TGCAGTGCTAGGACAGGGGACGGCTACACCTTC. Translated: CSARTGDGYTF.

This chain connects TRBV19 to TRBJ1-5, with 9 bases identical to TRBD1. CDR1 LNHDA and CDR2 SQIVND come from the germline V gene (reference sequence). The CDR3 loop spans 14 amino acids. V dropped 6 bases and J dropped 4; count of bases not matched to a gene: 4. CDR3 coding DNA: TGTGCCAGTAGGCAGACAGGGGGAAATCAGCCCCAGCATTTT. Protein product: CASRQTGGNQPQHF.

V gene TRBV11-1 combines with J gene TRBJ1-4; TRBD1 might be the D (5 bases). Trimming stripped 5 bases from V and 10 bases from J, with 14 bases between. This CDR3 contains 13 residues. Germline lookup yields CDR1 SGHAT and CDR2 FQDESV (reference sequence). For the CDR3, the DNA is TGTGCCAGCAGCGGAGCGGGGGATAGAAAACTGTTTTTT. Its protein is CASSGAGDRKLFF.

The J gene is TRBJ2-5, the V gene TRBV7-2; D is unclear. This CDR3 has 14 residues. The ends were cut back, 8 bases at V and 0 bases at J, with 13 bases in the middle. The germline gives CDR1 SGHTA, CDR2 FQGNSA. CDR3: CASVLSVYQETQYF. CDR3 DNA sequence: TGTGCCAGCGTGCTGTCGGTGTACCAAGAGACCCAGTACTTC.

This clone is a singleton in its sample. The chain couples TRBV30 to TRBJ1-4; 7 nucleotides line up with TRBD1. Germline CDR1 reads GTSNPN; CDR2 reads SVGIG (reference sequence). The CDR3 sequence is 14 residues long. Trimming removed 3 bases from V and 7 bases from J; junction bases left unmatched: 8. The CDR3 DNA is TGTGCCTGGAGCTCGACAGGGACGAGTGAAAAACTGTTTTTT. Protein product: CAWSSTGTSEKLFF.

The V gene is TRBV29-1, the J gene TRBJ1-2, with a weak D call TRBD1 (6 bases). V was trimmed by 0 bases and J by 0 bases, leaving 23 bases between them. The V gene's germline CDR1 is SQVTM and CDR2 ANQGSEA. The CDR3 is 19 amino acids. This CDR3 reads CSVEESRGRMMDPNYGYTF. For the CDR3, the DNA is TGCAGCGTTGAAGAGAGCAGGGGTCGAATGATGGATCCTAACTATGGCTACACCTTC.

The chain couples TRBV28 to TRBJ1-6; D gene uncertain. The CDR3 consists of 13 residues. Per the germline V gene, CDR1 is MDHEN and CDR2 is SYDVKM. Between the trimmed V and J ends, which lost 4 bases and 2 bases, there was a span of 3 bases. The CDR3 loop is CASSSTYNSPLHF. The CDR3 DNA reads TGTGCCAGCAGTTCAACCTATAATTCACCCCTCCACTTT.

Comments on this clone: This sequence may be a read error, since a much larger clone differs from it by one base. CDR3 in amino acids: CASSLGTNYGYTF. The CDR3, as DNA: TGTGCCAGCAGTCTCGGGACTAACTATGGCTACACCTTC. J is TRBJ1-2 and V is TRBV6-5; D gene uncertain. This CDR3 is built from 13 residues. V shed 5 bases and J shed 0 bases, with 7 bases lying between them. Germline-derived CDR1 and CDR2 are MNHEY and SVGAGI.

This clone came up once. The chain links TRBV5-6 to TRBJ2-3; 7 bases match TRBD2. CDR1 SGHDT and CDR2 YYEEEE come from the germline V gene. The CDR3 covers 16 residues. After removal of 4 bases from V and 6 bases from J, the junction contained 14 bases not matched to a gene. The CDR3 coding sequence is TGTGCCAGCAGCCGGAGAAGACTAGCCCGGTCGGATACGCAGTATTTT. Protein sequence: CASSRRRLARSDTQYF.

The chain joins TRBV5-1 to TRBJ2-3; D remains ambiguous. The CDR3 has 11 amino acids. V was trimmed by 5 bases and J by 2 bases, leaving 3 bases between them. Germline-derived CDR1 and CDR2 are SGHRS and YFSETQ. DNA of the CDR3: TGCGCCAGCAGACTCACAGATACGCAGTATTTT. Translation: CASRLTDTQYF. The full variable domain, completed using reference TRBV5-1 and TRBJ2-3, is KAGVTQTPRYLIKTRGQQVTLSCSPISGHRSVSWYQQTPGQGLQFLFEYFSETQRNKGNFPGRFSGRQFSNSRSEMNVSTLELGDSALYLCASRLTDTQYFGPGTRLTVL.

The chain is built from TRBV7-9 and TRBJ2-7; 7 nucleotides match TRBD1. Germline V gene data show CDR1 as SEHNR and CDR2 as FQNEAQ (reference sequence). The J segment lost 6 bases and the V segment lost 8 bases, leaving 4 bases of the junction unmatched. CDR3 length: 11 amino acids. As DNA, the CDR3 is TGTGCCAGCCAGAGACAGGGCGAGCAGTACTTC. Encoded protein: CASQRQGEQYF.

The rearrangement joins TRBV6-2 or TRBV6-3 to TRBJ2-1; D is perhaps TRBD1 (5 bases). This CDR3 region has 13 residues. V dropped 4 bases and J dropped 2 bases, with 6 bases sitting between them. Germline CDR1 and CDR2: MNHEY and SVGEGT. The CDR3 sequence is CASSLGAYNEQFF. CDR3 sequence (DNA): TGTGCCAGCAGTTTAGGGGCCTACAATGAGCAGTTCTTC.

This clone was found once. The rearrangement joins TRBV5-5 to TRBJ2-7; a possible D gene is TRBD2 (6 bases). Germline V lookup: CDR1 SGHKS, CDR2 YYEKEE (reference sequence). Trimming took 0 bases from V and 6 from J, leaving 25 bases between them. This CDR3 has 18 residues. In nucleotides, the CDR3 is TGTGCCAGCAGCTTGGATGTTAGCGGTTCCTTGGCTAGGGGCGAGCAGTACTTC. It codes for CASSLDVSGSLARGEQYF.

The chain is built from TRBV5-6 and TRBJ1-1, with TRBD1 matching 11 bases. Germline V gene data show CDR1 as SGHDT and CDR2 as YYEEEE. The CDR3 contains 19 residues. Germline trimming cut 3 bases from V and 4 bases from J; bases unmatched to any gene: 17. CDR3 DNA sequence: TGTGCCAGCAGCTCGGACAGGGGGCCTTTCACATTCAAGACCACTGAAGCTTTCTTT. It encodes CASSSDRGPFTFKTTEAFF.

V is TRBV19 and J is TRBJ2-7, with 7 bases aligning to TRBD1. CDR3 size: 15 residues. Germline CDR1 reads LNHDA; CDR2 reads SQIVND (reference sequence). V was clipped by 3 bases and J by 0 bases; unmatched bases: 5. CDR3 protein: CASSMGQQNSYEQYF. The DNA of the CDR3 is TGTGCCAGTAGTATGGGACAGCAAAACTCCTACGAGCAGTACTTC. Complete variable domain (other parts from reference TRBV19 and TRBJ2-7): DGGITQSPKYLFRKEGQNVTLSCEQNLNHDAMYWYRQDPGQGLRLIYYSQIVNDFQKGDIAEGYSVSREKKESFPLTVTSAQKNPTAFYLCASSMGQQNSYEQYFGPGTRLTVT.

The rearrangement links TRBV5-1 to TRBJ2-3; unclear D gene. V was pared by 6 bases and J by 6 bases, with 14 bases between. The germline CDR1 and CDR2 sequences are SGHRS and YFSETQ. CDR3 length: 13 residues. The CDR3 here is CASNLAVADTQYF. The CDR3 DNA is TGCGCCAGCAACCTGGCGGTGGCGGATACGCAGTATTTT.

V usage is TRBV19 and J usage is TRBJ2-7; 8 positions match TRBD1. V trimming: 6 bases; J trimming: 3 bases; junction bases outside the gene matches: 7. This CDR3 is built from 14 residues. From germline, CDR1 is LNHDA and CDR2 SQIVND (reference sequence). CDR3 DNA: TGTGCCAGTAGAGGGACAGGATCCTTCTACGAGCAGTACTTC. Its translation: CASRGTGSFYEQYF.

The count of this clone is one. The rearrangement links TRBV7-9 to TRBJ2-1, with 14 bases matching TRBD2. CDR3 size: 18 residues. With V trimmed by 0 bases and J by 8 bases, 9 bases remained unmatched. Looked up from germline, CDR1 is SEHNR and CDR2 is FQNEAQ (reference sequence). CDR3 region: CASSLAPGLAGGSDEQFF. The CDR3 DNA reads as TGTGCCAGCAGCTTAGCGCCCGGACTAGCGGGAGGTAGCGATGAGCAGTTCTTC.

The chain is built from TRBV10-2 and TRBJ2-7, with 7 bases lining up with TRBD2. The CDR3 spans 14 residues. Germline V CDR1 and CDR2: WSHSY, SAAADI. The junction had 8 bases not matched to a gene; V was cut back by 6 bases and J by 3 bases. The CDR3 coding sequence is TGCGCCAGCAGGGCTAGCGGTTTGATCTACGAGCAGTACTTC. Protein sequence: CASRASGLIYEQYF.